Below are 23 T cell receptor beta chains sequenced from a single sample in a study of CD8 T cells in Susac syndrome. cDNA came from around 0.5 to 1 ug RNA primed by random hexamers. TCRdb redid the calling of the immunoSEQ multiplex PCR reads with MiXCR, one entry per CDR3 protein. The sample has some 110,000 distinct CDR3 sequences; roughly 94% are singletons. The sample was CD8+ T cells from PBMCs. The source of these receptors is a human donor with Susac syndrome.

J is TRBJ2-6 and V is TRBV11-2; 8 bases map to TRBD1. This CDR3 has 18 amino acids. Germline CDR1 is SGHAT and CDR2 is FQNNGV. V lost 2 bases and J lost 0; bases outside the gene matches: 6. CDR3 DNA: TGTGCCAGCAGCTTACCCCGGGACAGGAGCTCTGGGGCCAACGTCCTGACTTTC. This translates into CASSLPRDRSSGANVLTF.

This chain uses TRBV29-1 with TRBJ1-1; tentatively, D is TRBD1 (5 bases). Looked up from germline, CDR1 is SQVTM and CDR2 is ANQGSEA. This CDR3 is 11 amino acids long. Trimming took 3 bases from V and 6 from J, leaving 8 bases between them. The CDR3 here is CSVDIGAEAFF. The CDR3 nucleotides read TGCAGCGTTGATATAGGGGCTGAAGCTTTCTTT.

The chain uses TRBV5-1 and TRBJ2-7; unclear D gene. This CDR3 contains 14 residues. Trimming left V 1 base short and J 3 bases short, with 11 bases between. Germline V CDR1 and CDR2: SGHRS, YFSETQ. In nucleotides, the CDR3 is TGCGCCAGCAGCTTGTTGTCAGAAGACTACGAGCAGTACTTC. It is translated as CASSLLSEDYEQYF.

CDR3 loop: CASTHRDSYNEQFF. In DNA form, the CDR3 reads TGCGCCAGCACCCACAGGGACTCCTACAATGAGCAGTTCTTC. This chain joins TRBV5-1 and TRBJ2-1, with D possibly TRBD1 on 6 matching bases. The CDR3 runs 14 residues. V was shortened by 6 bases and J by 0 bases, with 10 bases between the two germline ends. Per germline, CDR1 SGHRS and CDR2 YFSETQ.

The rearrangement uses TRBV4-3 and TRBJ1-2, with a possible D match to TRBD1 (6 bases). V lost 0 bases to trimming and J lost 3 bases, with 17 bases between them. Germline V gene sequence: CDR1 LGHNA, CDR2 YSLEER. There are 17 residues in the CDR3. CDR3 sequence (DNA): TGCGCCAGCAGCCAAGATCGGGGGCCGAGCTTGGACTATGGCTACACCTTC. This translates into CASSQDRGPSLDYGYTF.

The genes are TRBV29-1 and TRBJ2-1; no firm D call. V lost 7 bases and J lost 3, with 4 bases in between. Germline V gives CDR1 SQVTM, CDR2 ANQGSEA. This CDR3 spans 10 amino acids. The CDR3 loop reads CSANYNEQFF. Here the CDR3 DNA reads TGCAGCGCTAACTACAATGAGCAGTTCTTC.

V usage is TRBV4-3 and J usage is TRBJ1-6, with D unresolved. With 0 bases removed from V and 13 bases from J, the gap between germline ends came to 10 bases. Germline V CDR1 and CDR2: LGHNA, YSLEER. CDR3 length equals 13 residues. The CDR3 spells CASSQDGIRPLHF. The CDR3, as DNA: TGCGCCAGCAGCCAAGATGGGATTCGGCCCCTCCACTTT.

This rearrangement joins TRBV27 to TRBJ2-2, with 16 bases matching TRBD2. There are 18 residues in the CDR3. Germline V gene data show CDR1 as MNHEY and CDR2 as SMNVEV (reference sequence). The V gene end was trimmed by 5 bases and the J gene end by 0 bases; junction bases not matched to a gene: 3. The CDR3 sequence is CASSPGTSGGANTGELFF. CDR3 bases: TGTGCCAGCAGTCCTGGGACTAGCGGGGGGGCGAACACCGGGGAGCTGTTTTTT.

The chain has TRBV2 and TRBJ1-2; possibly TRBD1 for D (5 bases). Per germline, CDR1 SNHLY and CDR2 FYNNEI. The CDR3 totals 15 residues. The V end was cut by 1 base, the J end by 0 bases, with 9 bases between. The CDR3 nucleotides are TGTGCCAGCAGTGAAGGGACACATCCTAACTATGGCTACACCTTC. Translating gives CASSEGTHPNYGYTF.

V is TRBV5-1 and J is TRBJ2-7, with D possibly matching TRBD1 (6 bases). The CDR3 totals 13 residues. Trimming pared 4 bases from V and 5 bases from J, leaving 13 bases between. Germline V gene sequence: CDR1 SGHRS, CDR2 YFSETQ. CDR3 in amino acids: CASSTGQSNEQYF. CDR3 DNA sequence: TGCGCCAGCAGCACCGGACAGTCGAACGAGCAGTACTTC.

This clonotype occurred once. The rearrangement joins TRBV5-1 to TRBJ1-4; weak D call: TRBD1 (6 bases). V gave up 7 bases and J gave up 5 bases, with 18 bases separating them. This CDR3 comprises 15 residues. From germline, CDR1 is SGHRS and CDR2 YFSETQ. CDR3 region: CASAAPGDGNEKLFF. The CDR3 DNA follows: TGCGCCAGCGCTGCCCCAGGGGATGGGAATGAAAAACTGTTTTTT.

The V gene is TRBV6-5, the J gene TRBJ1-2; 7 bases are shared with TRBD1. The V segment lost 5 bases and the J segment 4 bases; nucleotides outside the gene matches: 7. The germline V gene has CDR1 MNHEY and CDR2 SVGAGI. The length of the CDR3 is 14 residues. In nucleotides, the CDR3 is TGTGCCAGCAGTCCCTCCGGGACAGCCTATGGCTACACCTTC. Translating gives CASSPSGTAYGYTF.

The count of this clonotype is one. The chain is built from TRBV20-1 and TRBJ1-2; unclear D gene. Germline V lookup: CDR1 DFQATT, CDR2 SNEGSKA (reference sequence). With 4 bases removed from V and 6 bases from J, the gap between germline ends came to 18 bases. This CDR3 is built from 14 residues. CDR3 sequence reads: CSAIPAPSPNGYTF. The CDR3 nucleotides read TGCAGTGCTATCCCAGCCCCTAGCCCCAATGGCTACACCTTC.

V and J are TRBV20-1 and TRBJ2-7, with 7 bases aligning to TRBD1. This CDR3 contains 16 residues. CDR1 and CDR2 (germline): DFQATT, SNEGSKA (reference sequence). V dropped 2 bases and J dropped 0; count of bases not matched to a gene: 10. The CDR3 loop is CSARTTGTADSYEQYF. The CDR3 nucleotides are TGCAGTGCTAGAACCACCGGGACAGCTGACTCCTACGAGCAGTACTTC.

V gene TRBV4-2 combines with J gene TRBJ1-5; maybe TRBD1 (5 bases). Trimming took off 3 bases at V and 3 bases at J, with 15 bases between the two ends. The germline gives CDR1 LGHNA, CDR2 YNFKEQ. The CDR3 runs 16 residues. Here the CDR3 reads CASSQSEGRYNQPQHF. In DNA, the CDR3 is TGTGCCAGCAGCCAGTCTGAGGGGCGATACAATCAGCCCCAGCATTTT.

This chain connects TRBV4-2 to TRBJ1-2; D is ambiguous. The V end lost 0 bases, the J end lost 0 bases, and 14 bases lay between the germline ends. The length of the CDR3 is 17 residues. Germline V gene sequence: CDR1 LGHNA, CDR2 YNFKEQ. In DNA, the CDR3 is TGTGCCAGCAGCCAAGAACAGCCCATATGGACTAACTATGGCTACACCTTC. Its protein product is CASSQEQPIWTNYGYTF.

The CDR3 is CASSRGPNGETQYF. CDR3 DNA: TGCGCCAGCAGCCGTGGCCCAAACGGAGAGACCCAGTACTTC. This chain links TRBV4-1 with TRBJ2-5; D unresolved. The V end lost 4 bases, the J end lost 4 bases, and 13 bases lay between the germline ends. CDR3 size: 14 residues. Germline V gene data show CDR1 as MGHRA and CDR2 as YSYEKL.

The chain's CDR3 is CSGEGADTQYF. In DNA form, the CDR3 reads TGCAGCGGTGAGGGGGCAGATACGCAGTATTTT. The chain is built from TRBV29-1 and TRBJ2-3; weak D call: TRBD1 (6 bases). Looked up from germline, CDR1 is SQVTM and CDR2 is ANQGSEA. V lost 7 bases to trimming and J lost 4 bases, with 9 bases between them. CDR3 length: 11 residues.

This chain joins TRBV6-1 and TRBJ2-3, with D perhaps assigned TRBD1 or TRBD2 (5 bases each). CDR3 length equals 17 residues. Germline V gene sequence: CDR1 MNHNS, CDR2 SASEGT. Trimming left V 4 bases short and J 2 bases short, with 19 bases between. For the CDR3, the DNA is TGTGCCAGCAGTGTTGGGATCGGGACCAAGTTCACAGATACGCAGTATTTT. The encoded protein is CASSVGIGTKFTDTQYF.

The rearrangement uses TRBV25-1 and TRBJ1-4, with D tentatively TRBD1 (5 bases). V lost 6 bases and J 8 bases, leaving 10 bases between the germline ends. This CDR3 is built from 12 residues. Germline CDR1 MGHDK, CDR2 SYGVNS. The CDR3 bases are TGTGCCAGCAGCCTGGGGGGGGAAAAACTGTTTTTT. It yields the protein CASSLGGEKLFF.

This clonotype was detected once. The V gene is TRBV4-1, the J gene TRBJ2-5; possibly TRBD1 or TRBD2 for D (5 bases each). The germline gives CDR1 MGHRA, CDR2 YSYEKL. Trimming stripped 0 bases from V and 7 bases from J, with 9 bases between. CDR3 length: 13 amino acids. CDR3 nucleotides: TGCGCCAGCAGCCAAGATGGGGGTTCGACCCAGTACTTC. Protein: CASSQDGGSTQYF.

The J gene is TRBJ1-2, the V gene TRBV4-2; 8 nucleotides agree with TRBD1. Germline trimming cut 5 bases from V and 2 bases from J; bases unmatched to any gene: 13. CDR3 length: 17 amino acids. Germline CDR1 is LGHNA and CDR2 is YNFKEQ. The CDR3 nucleotides are TGTGCCAGCAGCATAGGGACAGGCGGGGCCCGAAACTATGGCTACACCTTC. Protein product: CASSIGTGGARNYGYTF.

The J gene is TRBJ2-5, the V gene TRBV29-1; unclear D gene. This CDR3 contains 11 residues. V gave up 5 bases and J gave up 0 bases, with 4 bases separating them. Germline V lookup: CDR1 SQVTM, CDR2 ANQGSEA. Here the CDR3 reads CSVPYQETQYF. Written as DNA, the CDR3 is TGCAGCGTTCCTTACCAAGAGACCCAGTACTTC.